These 30 T cell receptor beta chains were all obtained from the same sample, sequenced in a study of blood T cell repertoires in COVID-19. The data were produced by immunoSEQ multiplex PCR, yet TCRdb's version contains in-frame clones alone and is incomplete. The sample consists of some 200,000 clones, roughly 84% of them appearing once. What was sequenced was peripheral blood. These TCRs come from a woman in her sixties who had recovered from COVID-19.

This chain joins TRBV5-4 and TRBJ2-1; 11 bases align to TRBD2. V lost 4 bases to trimming and J lost 0 bases; unmatched junction nucleotides: 6. CDR1 is SGHNT, CDR2 YYREEE, per germline (reference sequence). This CDR3 has 17 amino acids. This CDR3 reads CASSLTSGISSYNEQFF. In DNA, the CDR3 is TGTGCCAGCAGCCTGACTAGCGGGATTAGCTCCTACAATGAGCAGTTCTTC.

This clone has just a few counts. CDR3 nucleotides: TGTGCCAGCAGGACAGGGGGCGCTGGACAGCCCCAGCATTTT. This codes for CASRTGGAGQPQHF. The chain is built from TRBV27 and TRBJ1-5, with 10 positions matching TRBD1. This CDR3 has 14 amino acids. V lost 6 bases to trimming and J lost 7 bases; unmatched junction nucleotides: 6. Per germline, CDR1 MNHEY and CDR2 SMNVEV (reference sequence).

The chain joins TRBV13 to TRBJ2-7, with a weak D call TRBD2 (7 bases). V was shortened by 5 bases and J by 1 base, with 12 bases between the two germline ends. Germline CDR1 reads PRHDT; CDR2 reads FYEKMQ (reference sequence). The CDR3 covers 14 residues. CDR3: CASSAGASSYEQYF. In DNA, the CDR3 is TGTGCCAGCAGCGCGGGGGCTAGTTCCTACGAGCAGTACTTC.

This chain joins TRBV19 and TRBJ2-7, with 11 nucleotides matching TRBD1. The CDR3 runs to 14 residues. Germline V gene data show CDR1 as LNHDA and CDR2 as SQIVND (reference sequence). J was trimmed by 7 bases and V by 4 bases; bases with no gene match: 6. CDR3 region: CASSTGQGAREQYF. In nucleotides, the CDR3 is TGTGCCAGTAGTACCGGACAGGGGGCGAGGGAGCAGTACTTC.

This rearrangement joins TRBV3-1 (or the pseudogene TRBV3-2) to TRBJ2-3; 8 bases line up with TRBD2. The junction had 7 bases not matched to a gene; V was cut back by 1 base and J by 4 bases. Per the germline V gene, CDR1 is LGHDT and CDR2 is YNNKEL (reference sequence). This CDR3 is 16 amino acids long. CDR3 amino acids: CASSQGRTSGSDTQYF. The CDR3 DNA follows: TGTGCCAGCAGCCAAGGCCGAACTAGCGGTTCAGATACGCAGTATTTT.

The gene calls are TRBV30 and TRBJ2-7, with D possibly being TRBD1 (6 bases). Germline CDR1 reads GTSNPN; CDR2 reads SVGIG (reference sequence). This CDR3 has 12 amino acids. V was cut by 5 bases and J by 6 bases, with 14 bases left in between. The CDR3 sequence is CAWSDRDIEQYF. The DNA of the CDR3 is TGTGCCTGGTCCGACCGGGACATCGAGCAGTACTTC.

This rearrangement joins TRBV14 to TRBJ2-7; D uncertain. Trimming took 2 bases from V and 2 from J, leaving 4 bases between them. The CDR3 spans 12 residues. In germline, CDR1 is SGHDN, CDR2 FVKESK. This CDR3 reads CASSQTPYEQYF. CDR3 in DNA: TGTGCCAGCAGCCAAACACCCTACGAGCAGTACTTC.

The rearrangement joins TRBV30 to TRBJ1-2; perhaps TRBD1 as D (6 bases). Trimming pared 5 bases from V and 7 bases from J, leaving 23 bases between. CDR1 is GTSNPN and CDR2 is SVGIG in the germline V gene (reference sequence). The CDR3 runs to 15 residues. The CDR3 loop is CAWERGQRPLAGYTF. CDR3 in DNA: TGTGCCTGGGAACGAGGACAGCGCCCGCTCGCTGGCTACACCTTC.

The V and J genes are TRBV9 and TRBJ2-3, with 14 bases fitting TRBD2. CDR3 length equals 22 residues. From germline, CDR1 is SGDLS and CDR2 YYNGEE. V lost 3 bases to trimming and J lost 0 bases; unmatched junction nucleotides: 18. CDR3 DNA sequence: TGTGCCAGCAGCGACCCCACGGGCGAGACTAGCGGGGGGGCTTCTAGCACAGATACGCAGTATTTT. It is translated as CASSDPTGETSGGASSTDTQYF.

The rearrangement links TRBV28 to TRBJ1-2, with a weak D call TRBD1 (6 bases). This CDR3 has 15 residues. With 6 bases removed from V and 6 bases from J, the gap between germline ends came to 20 bases. Germline V CDR1 and CDR2: MDHEN, SYDVKM. The CDR3 protein is CASSPPRWGGHGYTF. For the CDR3, the DNA is TGTGCCAGCAGCCCTCCTCGCTGGGGGGGGCATGGCTACACCTTC.

Only a few counts were recorded for this clone. This chain connects TRBV6-1 to TRBJ2-3; TRBD2 matches 8 bases. This CDR3 comprises 16 residues. Germline-derived CDR1 and CDR2 are MNHNS and SASEGT. With 1 base clipped from V and 3 bases from J, the junction kept 6 bases outside the gene matches. Here the CDR3 reads CASSEGGGGPTDTQYF. CDR3 nucleotide sequence: TGTGCCAGCAGTGAAGGTGGCGGGGGGCCAACAGATACGCAGTATTTT.

The chain has TRBV6-5 and TRBJ1-2, with D perhaps matching TRBD1 (6 bases). V was cut by 8 bases and J by 8 bases, with 21 bases left in between. Germline V CDR1 and CDR2: MNHEY, SVGAGI. The CDR3 runs to 14 residues. CDR3 in DNA: TGTGCCAGCGGCCCAGGGCAGGGGAGGGAAGGCTACACCTTC. As protein: CASGPGQGREGYTF.

This clone was seen just once. A read error may produce the germline difference seen at one junction end. V is TRBV7-7 and J is TRBJ2-1, with 10 bases lining up with TRBD2. The CDR3 runs 16 residues. Germline V gene lookup returns CDR1 SSHAT and CDR2 FNYEAQ (reference sequence). The CDR3 sequence is CASSLSSGGAYNEQFF. The DNA of the CDR3 is TGTGCTAGCAGCTTATCCAGCGGGGGGGCCTACAATGAGCAGTTCTTC.

The rearrangement uses TRBV4-1 and TRBJ1-6, with 7 bases matching TRBD1. This CDR3 region has 15 residues. V shed 4 bases and J 9 bases; nucleotides not matched to a gene: 9. Germline V gives CDR1 MGHRA, CDR2 YSYEKL. The CDR3 spells CASSRGTGEGSPLHF. CDR3 in DNA: TGCGCCAGCAGCCGGGGCACAGGGGAAGGTTCACCCCTCCACTTT.

The rearrangement uses TRBV3-1 (or the pseudogene TRBV3-2) and TRBJ2-1, with 7 bases matching TRBD2. The CDR3 contains 16 residues. The germline V gene encodes CDR1 LGHDT and CDR2 YNNKEL (reference sequence). V gave up 1 base and J gave up 5 bases; unmatched junction bases: 8. The CDR3 DNA sequence: TGTGCCAGCAGCCAAGGACTAGCCCATACCGACAATGAGCAGTTCTTC. Translating gives CASSQGLAHTDNEQFF.

V gene TRBV10-3 combines with J gene TRBJ1-1; no firm D call. V was clipped by 3 bases and J by 1 base, with 6 bases between them. The CDR3 length is 13 residues. CDR1 ENHRY and CDR2 SYGVKD come from the germline V gene. This chain's CDR3 is CAISDWRNTEAFF. The CDR3 DNA reads as TGTGCCATCAGTGATTGGAGGAACACTGAAGCTTTCTTT.

The rearrangement links TRBV4-3 to TRBJ1-2; 7 bases match TRBD1. This CDR3 comprises 15 residues. Trimming cost V 6 bases and J 4 bases; bases outside gene matches: 11. The germline gives CDR1 LGHNA, CDR2 YSLEER. CDR3 in DNA: TGCGCCAGCAGGCCGTCCGGGACAGCTTTCTATGGCTACACCTTC. Translation: CASRPSGTAFYGYTF.

The chain uses TRBV7-2 and TRBJ2-1, with TRBD2 identical over 9 bases. The CDR3 sequence is 17 residues long. The V gene's germline CDR1 is SGHTA and CDR2 FQGNSA. V lost 5 bases, J lost 0 bases, and 8 bases stayed unmatched. The CDR3 region is CASSPDLAGSSYNEQFF. The CDR3 nucleotides are TGTGCCAGCAGCCCGGATCTAGCGGGGAGCTCCTACAATGAGCAGTTCTTC.

This chain uses TRBV21-1 with TRBJ1-2; the table's D gene call, TRBD1, was not cross checked with the DNA. TRBV21-1 is a pseudogene. The CDR3 totals 15 residues. CDR3 amino acids: CASSRMEGGSYGYTF. The CDR3, as DNA: TGTGCCAGCAGCCGTATGGAAGGGGGCAGCTATGGCTACACCTTC.

This clone was observed a single time. The chain uses TRBV7-8 and TRBJ1-5, with no clear D. The germline V and J ends were trimmed by 7 bases and 3 bases, with 16 bases remaining between them. The CDR3 is made up of 15 amino acids. CDR1 is SGHVS, CDR2 FQNEAQ, per germline. The CDR3 DNA follows: TGTGCCAGCACCCGATTTGCAGGATACAATCAGCCCCAGCATTTT. This gives the protein CASTRFAGYNQPQHF.

The V and J genes are TRBV5-1 and TRBJ2-2; 9 bases match TRBD1. Unmatched junction bases numbered 3, after V lost 3 bases and J lost 6 bases. This CDR3 spans 14 amino acids. The germline V gene encodes CDR1 SGHRS and CDR2 YFSETQ. The CDR3 is CASSSTGGAGELFF. The CDR3 DNA reads as TGCGCCAGCAGCTCGACAGGGGGAGCCGGGGAGCTGTTTTTT.

The count of this clone is one. The chain couples TRBV6-5 to TRBJ1-5; TRBD1 matches 8 bases. V was clipped by 6 bases and J by 6 bases; unmatched bases: 10. CDR1 MNHEY and CDR2 SVGAGI come from the germline V gene. This CDR3 is 15 amino acids long. The CDR3 bases are TGTGCCAGCAGCGGACAGGGAGGTTATGCTCAGCCCCAGCATTTT. Translation: CASSGQGGYAQPQHF.

The J gene is TRBJ1-5, the V gene TRBV11-3, with 8 bases fitting TRBD1. V lost 4 bases, J lost 7 bases, and 6 bases stayed unmatched. The CDR3 spans 14 residues. Per germline, CDR1 SGHNT and CDR2 YENEEA. Here the CDR3 reads CASSSRGDRQPQHF. CDR3 nucleotide sequence: TGTGCCAGCAGCTCTAGAGGGGACAGGCAGCCCCAGCATTTT.

The CDR3 DNA reads as TGTGCCAGCAGCCCCCGTCTTGGTGAAACTAGCACAGATACGCAGTATTTT. Residues: CASSPRLGETSTDTQYF. This sequence joins TRBV3-1 (or the pseudogene TRBV3-2) and TRBJ2-3; D not resolved. V lost 4 bases and J lost 0, with 17 bases in between. Germline V CDR1 and CDR2: LGHDT, YNNKEL (reference sequence). The CDR3 has 17 amino acids.

J is TRBJ2-2 and V is TRBV19; D perhaps matches TRBD2 (6 bases). The V and J ends lost 7 bases and 1 base respectively, with 10 bases between them. CDR3 length: 14 residues. Germline CDR1 LNHDA, CDR2 SQIVND (reference sequence). CDR3 in amino acids: CASMEGLNTGELFF. In nucleotides, the CDR3 is TGTGCCAGTATGGAGGGACTGAACACCGGGGAGCTGTTTTTT.

This sequence joins TRBV18 and TRBJ1-4; D unclear. CDR1 KGHSH and CDR2 LQKENI come from the germline V gene. The V end was cut by 2 bases, the J end by 1 base, with 11 bases between. This CDR3 is built from 16 residues. The CDR3 region has the DNA TGTGCCAGCTCACCAAGGATGGGGAGAACTAATGAAAAACTGTTTTTT. The encoded protein is CASSPRMGRTNEKLFF.

This clone was seen a few times. The chain has TRBV10-3 and TRBJ1-2; 7 nucleotides line up with TRBD1. The CDR3 has 15 amino acids. Germline CDR1 is ENHRY and CDR2 is SYGVKD. V dropped 3 bases and J dropped 8; count of bases not matched to a gene: 12. As DNA, the CDR3 is TGTGCCATCAGTGACGACCCGGGACAGAGTCGCGGCTACACCTTC. Protein sequence: CAISDDPGQSRGYTF.

Concerning this clone itself: Within the sample, other DNA sequences also encode this same CDR3. J is TRBJ1-1 and V is TRBV2; D is unclear. This CDR3 has 13 residues. Trimming cost V 5 bases and J 1 base, with 8 bases left between them. Germline CDR1 and CDR2: SNHLY and FYNNEI. The CDR3 region has the DNA TGTGCCAGCAGTTCCCAGGAGAACACTGAAGCTTTCTTT. This translates into CASSSQENTEAFF.

Only one count was recorded for this clone. The chain employs TRBV4-1 and TRBJ1-1; maybe TRBD1 (5 bases). The CDR3 has 12 residues. V lost 0 bases and J 10 bases, leaving 9 bases between the germline ends. Germline CDR1 and CDR2: MGHRA and YSYEKL. The CDR3 nucleotides read TGCGCCAGCAGCCAAGAAGGGGTAGGAGCTTTCTTT. Protein: CASSQEGVGAFF.

The chain links TRBV5-1 to TRBJ2-7; TRBD1 matches at 9 bases. This CDR3 spans 13 amino acids. CDR1 SGHRS and CDR2 YFSETQ come from the germline V gene. V dropped 7 bases and J dropped 4; count of bases not matched to a gene: 6. The CDR3 is CASGRDRAYEQYF. In DNA, the CDR3 is TGCGCCAGCGGCCGGGACAGGGCTTACGAGCAGTACTTC.